This TCR beta chain is drawn from a study of T cell repertoires in cytomegalovirus infection. Study as a whole: CMV epitopes in the study were HLA-C-restricted (recently identified) and HLA-B-restricted (well studied). It can be stated that public TCR beta signatures indicated CMV infection as well as a matching HLA type.

TCRdb re-called the reads through MiXCR, storing one row per CDR3 protein. The sample contains 160,000 or so distinct CDR3 sequences, about a fifth of which appear only once. Findings and caveats of the study: Clonotypes of TCR beta that were HLA-C-restricted and CMV-specific dominated the ex vivo response.

As regards this clonotype: Its antigen is currently unknown.

CDR1 is SGDLS and CDR2 is YYNGEE in the germline V gene. Trimming took 3 bases from V and 8 from J, leaving 2 bases between them. The CDR3 totals 9 residues. The chain uses TRBV9 and TRBJ1-2; D not resolved. Sequences were derived from CD8+ T cells from cultured PBMCs, sampled from culture after CMV antigen stimulation. The source is a human donor in good health (CMV status not recorded). Some clones in this sample may be carry-over from other donors' samples. The CDR3 loop reads CASSEGYTF. DNA of the CDR3: TGTGCCAGCAGCGAAGGCTACACCTTC. The full variable domain, rest sourced from reference TRBV9 and TRBJ1-2, is DSGVTQTPKHLITATGQRVTLRCSPRSGDLSVYWYQQSLDQGLQFLIQYYNGEERAKGNILERFSAQQFPDLHSELNLSSLELGDSALYFCASSEGYTFGSGTRLTVV.